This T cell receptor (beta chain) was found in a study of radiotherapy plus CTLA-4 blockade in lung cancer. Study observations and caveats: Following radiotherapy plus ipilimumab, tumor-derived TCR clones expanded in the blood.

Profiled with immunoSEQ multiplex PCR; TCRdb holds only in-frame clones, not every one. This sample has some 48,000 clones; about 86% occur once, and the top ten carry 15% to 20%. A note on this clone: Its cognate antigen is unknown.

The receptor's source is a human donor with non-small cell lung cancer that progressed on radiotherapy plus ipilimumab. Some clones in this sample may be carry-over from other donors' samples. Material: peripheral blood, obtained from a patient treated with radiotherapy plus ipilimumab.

The CDR3 sequence: CASSLSPTGALTEAFF. DNA for the CDR3: TGCGCCAGCAGCTTGTCCCCGACAGGGGCCCTCACTGAAGCTTTCTTT. The chain carries TRBV5-1 and TRBJ1-1, with 8 bases matching TRBD1. Trimming removed 1 base from V and 4 bases from J; junction bases left unmatched: 9. Germline lookup yields CDR1 SGHRS and CDR2 YFSETQ. This CDR3 has 16 amino acids. Variable domain in full (rest from reference TRBV5-1 and TRBJ1-1): KAGVTQTPRYLIKTRGQQVTLSCSPISGHRSVSWYQQTPGQGLQFLFEYFSETQRNKGNFPGRFSGRQFSNSRSEMNVSTLELGDSALYLCASSLSPTGALTEAFFGQGTRLTVV.